Reported below is one TCR beta chain. The antigen remains unidentified. Method: immunoSEQ multiplex PCR; TCRdb's copy keeps in-frame clones and lacks some. The table has roughly 2.2 million clones, 85% to 95% seen once. This record belongs to a study of shared clonotypes between healthy human individuals. General observations from the study: Depth was large, yet rarefaction showed that sorted-subset sequencing was incomplete.

Germline CDR1 is SNHLY and CDR2 is FYNNEI. Between the trimmed V and J ends, which lost 3 bases and 2 bases, there was a span of 11 bases. The CDR3 is 16 amino acids. This chain connects TRBV2 to TRBJ2-6, with D possibly being TRBD2 (5 bases). The sample consisted of naive CD4+ T cells from PBMCs. Subset here: CD45RA+ positively selected. The clonotype originates from a man aged 18 to 30 in good health. Some clones in this sample may be carry-over from other donors' samples. Written as DNA, the CDR3 is TGTGCCAGCAGTGACGGGGTGTGGGCTGGGGCCAACGTCCTGACTTTC. It is translated as CASSDGVWAGANVLTF.